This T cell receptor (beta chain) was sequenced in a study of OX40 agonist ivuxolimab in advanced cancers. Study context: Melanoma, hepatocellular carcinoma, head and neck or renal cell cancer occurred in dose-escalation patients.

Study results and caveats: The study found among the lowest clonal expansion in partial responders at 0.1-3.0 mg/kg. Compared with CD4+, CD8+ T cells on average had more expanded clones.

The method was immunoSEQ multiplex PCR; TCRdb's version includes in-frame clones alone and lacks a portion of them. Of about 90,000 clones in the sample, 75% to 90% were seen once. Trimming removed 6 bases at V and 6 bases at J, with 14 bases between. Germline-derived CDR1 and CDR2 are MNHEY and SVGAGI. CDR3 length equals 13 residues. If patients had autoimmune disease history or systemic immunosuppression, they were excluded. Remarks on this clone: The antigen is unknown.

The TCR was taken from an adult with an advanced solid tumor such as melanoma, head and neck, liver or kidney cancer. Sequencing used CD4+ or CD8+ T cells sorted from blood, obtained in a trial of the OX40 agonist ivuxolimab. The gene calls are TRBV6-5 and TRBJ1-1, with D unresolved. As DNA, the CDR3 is TGTGCCAGCAGGGACGGGTTTTTCGCTGAAGCTTTCTTT. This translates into CASRDGFFAEAFF.